The entry below gives a single T cell receptor (beta chain) sequence along with its context. Its antigen is unidentified. These data originate in a study of OX40 agonist ivuxolimab in advanced cancers. Study as a whole: Of mixed ages from about 20 to 85 and averaging 60 years, the group was 65% to 85% male. Eligibility rules accepted prior anti-PD-1, anti-PD-L1 or anti-CTLA-4 therapy, and 30% to 40% had some.

Trimming cost V 0 bases and J 9 bases, with 15 bases left between them. Germline V gene data show CDR1 as WNHNN and CDR2 as SYGVQD (reference sequence). This CDR3 has 15 amino acids. Repertoires were generated with immunoSEQ multiplex PCR, while TCRdb's copy carries only in-frame clones and drops some. The sample lists 30,000 to 35,000 clones; under 85% were seen once. Study conclusions and caveats: At 0.1 to 3.0 mg/kg, CD4+ and CD8+ blood T cells expanded clonally by week 6. On average, CD8+ T cells had more expanded clones than CD4+.

This TCR was sampled from an adult with an advanced solid tumor such as melanoma, head and neck, liver or kidney cancer. The source was CD4+ or CD8+ T cells sorted from blood, collected in a trial of the OX40 agonist ivuxolimab. The chain combines TRBV10-1 with TRBJ2-1; the D gene is possibly TRBD1 (6 bases). In nucleotides, the CDR3 is TGCGCCAGCAGTGAGTCCTCTGGGGGACAAGGTGAGCAGTTCTTC. It encodes CASSESSGGQGEQFF.